A single sample gave rise to the 5 T cell receptor beta chains below, sequenced in a study of identical twins. TCRdb independently ran MiXCR on the 5' RACE reads; one entry per CDR3 protein. The sample holds about 1.7 million distinct CDR3 sequences; about 32% are singletons and the top ten take under 0.35%. The sample consisted of cord blood. The source of these receptors is a newborn girl in good health.

This clonotype was picked up a small number of times. The chain joins TRBV10-3 to TRBJ2-3; possible D gene TRBD2, 6 bases. V was trimmed by 5 bases and J by 2 bases, leaving 14 bases between them. This CDR3 comprises 15 residues. Per germline, CDR1 ENHRY and CDR2 SYGVKD. The CDR3, as DNA: TGTGCCATCAGTCCTCGGACTACCCCCACAGATACGCAGTATTTT. This codes for CAISPRTTPTDTQYF.

The chain joins TRBV5-1 to TRBJ2-5; D ambiguous. CDR3 length: 12 residues. The germline gives CDR1 SGHRS, CDR2 YFSETQ. The V end was cut by 2 bases, the J end by 11 bases, with 13 bases between. CDR3 region: CASSLKNNEQYF. The CDR3 DNA is TGCGCCAGCAGCTTAAAAAACAATGAGCAGTACTTC.

The chain employs TRBV6-4 and TRBJ2-5; a possible D gene is TRBD2 (5 bases). This CDR3 is 14 amino acids long. Trimming left V 0 bases short and J 7 bases short, with 12 bases between. Germline CDR1 is MRHNA and CDR2 is SNTAGT. CDR3 sequence reads: CASSDSGLAGTQYF. In nucleotides, the CDR3 is TGTGCCAGCAGTGACTCTGGCCTGGCGGGGACCCAGTACTTC.

This clonotype was counted only a few times. V is TRBV27 and J is TRBJ2-7, with 7 nucleotides matching TRBD1. This CDR3 region has 15 residues. With V trimmed by 2 bases and J by 7 bases, 11 bases remained unmatched. The germline V gene has CDR1 MNHEY and CDR2 SMNVEV (reference sequence). The CDR3 nucleotides read TGTGCCAGCAGTTTAGCCCCAGACAGGGCGGAAGAGCAGTACTTC. This gives the protein CASSLAPDRAEEQYF.

This clonotype was seen a few times. The chain carries TRBV29-1 and TRBJ2-1; D gene unclear. The CDR3 spans 13 residues. V dropped 3 bases and J dropped 4 bases, with 10 bases sitting between them. Germline CDR1 and CDR2: SQVTM and ANQGSEA. This CDR3 is CSVEGRLYNEQFF. Written as DNA, the CDR3 is TGCAGCGTTGAGGGTCGACTTTACAATGAGCAGTTCTTC.